These 12 T cell receptor beta chains originate from one sample sequenced in a study of T cell responses to AZD1222 COVID-19 vaccine. Clones were read by immunoSEQ multiplex PCR, and TCRdb kept only the in-frame ones, dropping some. The sample has 100,000 to 150,000 clones, about 90% seen once; the top ten hold more than 9%. Source: peripheral blood, taken on day 0 of AZD1222 vaccination. The receptors come from an adult in good health.

V is TRBV4-2 and J is TRBJ2-7; D is undetermined. Germline lookup yields CDR1 LGHNA and CDR2 YNFKEQ. This CDR3 region has 13 residues. V was cut by 1 base and J by 2 bases, with 6 bases left in between. The CDR3 spells CASSQVLAYEQYF. The CDR3 DNA is TGTGCCAGCAGCCAAGTTCTAGCCTACGAGCAGTACTTC.

This clone appeared a single time. This sequence joins TRBV7-6 and TRBJ2-1; 7 nucleotides agree with TRBD2. CDR3 length equals 16 residues. Per the germline V gene, CDR1 is SGHVS and CDR2 is FNYEAQ. After removal of 4 bases from V and 5 bases from J, the junction contained 11 bases not matched to a gene. CDR3 DNA: TGTGCCAGCAGCTCAACCGGGGGAGGGTACGACAATGAGCAGTTCTTC. This gives the protein CASSSTGGGYDNEQFF.

This rearrangement joins TRBV10-3 to TRBJ2-2; TRBD1 aligns across 7 bases. Germline lookup yields CDR1 ENHRY and CDR2 SYGVKD. CDR3 length equals 15 residues. J gave up 6 bases and V 4 bases, and 8 bases lay outside the gene matches. This CDR3 is CAISGTRQGSGELFF. The CDR3 coding sequence is TGTGCCATCAGTGGCACGAGACAGGGCTCCGGGGAGCTGTTTTTT.

This chain connects TRBV9 to TRBJ1-2; tentative D call: TRBD1 (5 bases). CDR1 and CDR2 (germline): SGDLS, YYNGEE. V was trimmed by 0 bases and J by 8 bases, leaving 17 bases between them. The CDR3 contains 15 residues. Written as DNA, the CDR3 is TGTGCCAGCAGCGTAGGGCTCGGTGGGGGGAAGGGCTACACCTTC. The encoded protein is CASSVGLGGGKGYTF.

This chain connects TRBV6-1 to TRBJ1-4; a weak D match, TRBD1 (5 bases). Germline assignment: CDR1 MNHNS and CDR2 SASEGT. There are 14 residues in the CDR3. The V and J ends lost 3 bases and 8 bases respectively, with 13 bases between them. The CDR3: CASSDRLGGEKLFF. In DNA, the CDR3 is TGTGCCAGCAGTGACCGACTGGGGGGGGAAAAACTGTTTTTT.

The rearrangement links TRBV3-1 (or the pseudogene TRBV3-2) to TRBJ2-3; D call uncertain. The germline V gene has CDR1 LGHDT and CDR2 YNNKEL (reference sequence). Trimming pared 2 bases from V and 13 bases from J, leaving 13 bases between. This CDR3 is built from 12 residues. In nucleotides, the CDR3 is TGTGCCAGCAGCCAATTCGGGCCGACAAAGTATTTT. It codes for CASSQFGPTKYF.

This clone was picked up a small number of times. The chain recombines TRBV4-2 with TRBJ1-4, with TRBD1 identical over 7 bases. The V gene end was trimmed by 3 bases and the J gene end by 4 bases; junction bases not matched to a gene: 8. Germline V gives CDR1 LGHNA, CDR2 YNFKEQ. The length of the CDR3 is 16 residues. CDR3 protein: CASSQGTVAFNEKLFF. Here the CDR3 DNA reads TGTGCCAGCAGCCAGGGGACAGTGGCGTTTAATGAAAAACTGTTTTTT.

This clone was observed a handful of times. This sequence joins TRBV7-2 and TRBJ1-4, with a weak D call TRBD1 (5 bases). The V end lost 5 bases, the J end lost 8 bases, and 12 bases lay between the germline ends. The CDR3 is 13 amino acids. CDR1 and CDR2 (germline): SGHTA, FQGNSA. The CDR3 nucleotides read TGTGCCAGCAGCCGAAGACAGCGCGAAAAACTGTTTTTT. It codes for CASSRRQREKLFF.

This chain links TRBV7-2 with TRBJ1-1; D not certain. CDR1 is SGHTA and CDR2 is FQGNSA in the germline V gene. The CDR3 has 13 residues. The V end was cut by 0 bases, the J end by 2 bases, with 4 bases between. The chain's CDR3 is CASSLAPNTEAFF. The CDR3 bases are TGTGCCAGCAGCTTAGCACCCAACACTGAAGCTTTCTTT.

This chain connects TRBV28 to TRBJ1-5, with a weak D call TRBD1 (6 bases). Trimming shortened V by 7 bases and J by 0 bases, and 16 bases separated the two germline ends. CDR1 is MDHEN, CDR2 SYDVKM, per germline. The CDR3 runs to 16 residues. CDR3 DNA sequence: TGTGCCAGCAAAGGGGGTCAAGTCTATAGCAATCAGCCCCAGCATTTT. This encodes CASKGGQVYSNQPQHF.

V is TRBV5-1 and J is TRBJ2-1; D might be TRBD1 or TRBD2, each matching 5 bases. Germline lookup yields CDR1 SGHRS and CDR2 YFSETQ. The V and J ends lost 4 bases and 8 bases respectively, with 13 bases between them. This CDR3 is built from 13 residues. DNA for the CDR3: TGCGCCAGCAGCGGGGGACCGTCAGATGAGCAGTTCTTC. Protein sequence: CASSGGPSDEQFF.

This clone was observed once. This chain uses TRBV6-5 with TRBJ2-1; a weak D match, TRBD2 (6 bases). The CDR3 totals 13 residues. Germline V gene data show CDR1 as MNHEY and CDR2 as SVGAGI. Trimming left V 6 bases short and J 9 bases short, with 15 bases between. The CDR3 is CASSGLSGGEQFF. As DNA, the CDR3 is TGTGCCAGCAGCGGACTATCCGGTGGTGAGCAGTTCTTC.